This T cell receptor (beta chain) was recorded in a study of T cells after yellow fever vaccination. Overall study: Any fraction with a low cell number was prepared using SMART-Seq v4 Ultra Low Input.

Study conclusions and caveats: Weaker, the secondary response had a peak occurring faster, on day 5 versus 15. Clones that expanded after primary vaccination mostly reappeared after the booster (96% CD4, 70% to 90% CD8).

CDR1 is DFQATT, CDR2 SNEGSKA, per germline (reference sequence). The V segment lost 6 bases and the J segment 0 bases; nucleotides outside the gene matches: 14. CDR3 length: 17 amino acids. Researchers made TCR cDNA using 5'RACE template switching, and this step added a universal primer site and UMIs. Each CDR3 protein gets one entry after TCRdb re-called the 5' RACE reads with MiXCR. The table shows 550,000 to 750,000 distinct CDR3 sequences, with less than 15% occurring only once. Turning to this clonotype: Its antigen remains unidentified.

This sequence joins TRBV20-1 and TRBJ1-3, with 7 bases identical to TRBD1. This TCR came from a man aged 25-45 years who received the YFV17D yellow fever vaccine. This specimen consisted of PBMCs, obtained on the day of the yellow fever booster vaccination. The CDR3 nucleotides are TGCAGTGCCCTAACTCCTCGGGACAGCTCCTCTGGAAACACCATATATTTT. Its protein is CSALTPRDSSSGNTIYF.